Presented here are 24 T cell receptor beta chains from one specimen sequenced in a study of blood T cells in healthy people across ages. With a J-beta primer mix and a sample-barcoded 5' primer, a second PCR ran roughly 6 to 11 cycles. One entry per CDR3 protein results from TCRdb running MiXCR on the 5' RACE reads. The sample holds hundreds of thousands of distinct CDR3 sequences, 20% to 25% seen once. Input material: blood. Receptors were obtained from a man in his 70s in good health.

CDR3 residues: CASSPRVGTIYF. The CDR3 DNA sequence: TGTGCCAGCAGCCCCCGGGTTGGCACCATATATTTT. V gene TRBV27 combines with J gene TRBJ1-3; D not resolved. The V gene's germline CDR1 is MNHEY and CDR2 SMNVEV (reference sequence). Trimming left V 6 bases short and J 9 bases short, with 12 bases between. The CDR3 totals 12 residues.

This chain links TRBV5-1 with TRBJ2-3; TRBD1 or TRBD2 may be the D gene (5 bases each). The germline V gene encodes CDR1 SGHRS and CDR2 YFSETQ. Trimming shortened V by 6 bases and J by 3 bases, and 14 bases separated the two germline ends. The CDR3 has 14 residues. The CDR3 sequence: CASTLGETTDTQYF. In nucleotides, the CDR3 is TGCGCCAGCACCCTGGGGGAGACGACAGATACGCAGTATTTT.

This chain links TRBV3-1 with TRBJ2-5; D is unresolved. The CDR3 is 16 amino acids. With 1 base removed from V and 1 base from J, the gap between germline ends came to 13 bases. Germline CDR1 LGHDT, CDR2 YNNKEL (reference sequence). The CDR3 bases are TGTGCCAGCAGCCAAGGCGTGTTACGCGCCCAAGAGACCCAGTACTTC. Translating gives CASSQGVLRAQETQYF.

This chain connects TRBV29-1 to TRBJ2-3, with TRBD2 matching over 8 bases. This CDR3 is built from 14 residues. V shed 6 bases, J shed 2 bases, and the junction held 7 bases outside the gene matches. CDR1 and CDR2 (germline): SQVTM, ANQGSEA. The CDR3 DNA sequence: TGCAGCGTGCGGACTAGCCGAAACACAGATACGCAGTATTTT. This gives the protein CSVRTSRNTDTQYF.

This clonotype was recorded a few times. CDR3 region: CASSHSGQHANTGELFF. Written as DNA, the CDR3 is TGTGCCAGCAGCCACTCGGGACAGCACGCGAACACCGGGGAGCTGTTTTTT. The J gene is TRBJ2-2, the V gene TRBV6-2 or TRBV6-3; 7 nucleotides line up with TRBD1. The CDR3 sequence is 17 residues long. CDR1 is MNHEY, CDR2 SVGEGT, per germline. V lost 6 bases and J lost 0; bases outside the gene matches: 10.

This chain uses TRBV29-1 with TRBJ2-1; D is perhaps TRBD1 or TRBD2 (5 bases each). CDR1 SQVTM and CDR2 ANQGSEA come from the germline V gene. The CDR3 runs 14 residues. DNA of the CDR3: TGCAGTGCGACCGGGACCGCAACCTACAATGAGCAGTTCTTC. This gives the protein CSATGTATYNEQFF.

The rearrangement links TRBV7-9 to TRBJ2-3; 8 nucleotides agree with TRBD2. This CDR3 spans 15 amino acids. J lost 6 bases, V lost 8 bases, and 13 bases had no gene match. The germline V gene has CDR1 SEHNR and CDR2 FQNEAQ (reference sequence). The CDR3 protein is CASSRVSGMEDTQYF. The CDR3, as DNA: TGTGCCAGCTCCCGGGTTAGCGGGATGGAGGATACGCAGTATTTT.

The gene calls are TRBV20-1 and TRBJ2-1; 9 bases agree with TRBD2. V was pared by 4 bases and J by 1 base, with 5 bases of the junction left unmatched. Germline loops: CDR1 DFQATT, CDR2 SNEGSKA (reference sequence). CDR3 length: 15 amino acids. The CDR3 region is CSATIAGASYNEQFF. CDR3 in DNA: TGCAGTGCTACTATAGCGGGAGCTTCCTACAATGAGCAGTTCTTC.

The sample holds a few counts of this clonotype. The V call is TRBV2, the J call TRBJ2-5; 8 nucleotides match TRBD1. The DNA end is more similar to TRBJ2-1, so the J call may be wrong. CDR3 length equals 15 residues. Germline CDR1 and CDR2: SNHLY and FYNNEI. CDR3 loop: CASTPDRVQGNEQFF. The CDR3 DNA reads as TGTGCCAGCACCCCGGACAGGGTTCAGGGGAATGAGCAGTTCTTC.

This clonotype has only a few counts. The chain has TRBV28 and TRBJ1-2; D perhaps matches TRBD1 (5 bases). Trimming cost V 3 bases and J 8 bases, with 16 bases left between them. CDR1 MDHEN and CDR2 SYDVKM come from the germline V gene. The CDR3 covers 14 residues. In nucleotides, the CDR3 is TGTGCCAGCAGTTTGTTGGCCAGGGTGGACGGCTACACCTTC. Encoded protein: CASSLLARVDGYTF.

The rearrangement joins TRBV27 to TRBJ2-1; TRBD1 agrees at 9 bases. The V gene end was trimmed by 6 bases and the J gene end by 5 bases; junction bases not matched to a gene: 11. Germline V gene data show CDR1 as MNHEY and CDR2 as SMNVEV (reference sequence). The CDR3 runs 16 residues. CDR3 sequence: CASRISGTGSHNEQFF. The CDR3, as DNA: TGTGCCAGCAGGATTTCCGGGACAGGGTCCCACAATGAGCAGTTCTTC.

The chain carries TRBV19 and TRBJ2-3; TRBD1 agrees at 8 bases. The CDR3 runs to 17 residues. From germline, CDR1 is LNHDA and CDR2 SQIVND (reference sequence). V was pared by 5 bases and J by 5 bases, with 15 bases of the junction left unmatched. The CDR3 here is CASSLSVTGQVGDTQYF. CDR3 coding DNA: TGTGCCAGTAGTCTATCGGTAACGGGACAGGTCGGAGATACGCAGTATTTT.

This clonotype was seen ten or more times. This rearrangement joins TRBV27 to TRBJ2-5; 7 bases are shared with TRBD2. V trimming: 1 base; J trimming: 4 bases; junction bases outside the gene matches: 12. The CDR3 sequence is 17 residues long. Germline lookup yields CDR1 MNHEY and CDR2 SMNVEV (reference sequence). Here the CDR3 reads CASSLFGPAGLGETQYF. Here the CDR3 DNA reads TGTGCCAGCAGTTTATTTGGGCCAGCGGGATTAGGAGAGACCCAGTACTTC.

The gene calls are TRBV5-1 and TRBJ2-1; 16 bases are a match to TRBD2. CDR1 is SGHRS and CDR2 is YFSETQ in the germline V gene. The V gene end was trimmed by 4 bases and the J gene end by 8 bases; junction bases not matched to a gene: 6. CDR3 size: 16 residues. CDR3 residues: CASSGTSGRASDEQFF. The CDR3 DNA is TGCGCCAGCAGCGGGACTAGCGGGAGGGCTAGTGATGAGCAGTTCTTC.

The gene calls are TRBV29-1 and TRBJ2-5; D remains ambiguous. V lost 7 bases to trimming and J lost 3 bases, with 9 bases between them. Germline-derived CDR1 and CDR2 are SQVTM and ANQGSEA. The CDR3 runs to 11 residues. The CDR3: CSAEPEETQYF. The CDR3, as DNA: TGCAGCGCCGAACCTGAAGAGACCCAGTACTTC.

This clonotype showed up just a few times. The genes are TRBV2 and TRBJ2-4; D call uncertain. Trimming left V 7 bases short and J 6 bases short, with 13 bases between. The CDR3 has 13 residues. CDR1 and CDR2 (germline): SNHLY, FYNNEI. The CDR3 reads CASTQTVGNIQYF. CDR3 DNA: TGTGCCAGCACCCAAACCGTCGGAAACATTCAGTACTTC.

This clonotype has a handful of counts. The V call is TRBV4-1, the J call TRBJ2-7; a weak D match, TRBD1 (5 bases). The CDR3 has 15 amino acids. Trimming left V 1 base short and J 2 bases short, with 12 bases between. The germline gives CDR1 MGHRA, CDR2 YSYEKL. CDR3 in DNA: TGCGCCAGCAGCCAAGTTTCGACAGTAGCCTACGAGCAGTACTTC. This sequence encodes CASSQVSTVAYEQYF.

V usage is TRBV28 and J usage is TRBJ1-1; D uncertain. V lost 5 bases and J lost 1, with 14 bases in between. The CDR3 has 15 amino acids. Germline CDR1 is MDHEN and CDR2 is SYDVKM. CDR3: CASSIRGGWNTEAFF. The CDR3 coding sequence is TGTGCCAGCAGTATCCGGGGAGGGTGGAACACTGAAGCTTTCTTT.

This clonotype was counted once. The V call is TRBV2, the J call TRBJ2-7; D is possibly TRBD1 (5 bases). Germline assignment: CDR1 SNHLY and CDR2 FYNNEI. The CDR3 is 13 residues long. Trimming pared 5 bases from V and 3 bases from J, leaving 11 bases between. CDR3 sequence: CASSSTVIYEQYF. CDR3 DNA sequence: TGTGCCAGCAGTTCGACAGTGATCTACGAGCAGTACTTC. The whole variable domain, remainder taken from reference TRBV2 and TRBJ2-7, is EPEVTQTPSHQVTQMGQEVILRCVPISNHLYFYWYRQILGQKVEFLVSFYNNEISEKSEIFDDQFSVERPDGSNFTLKIRSTKLEDSAMYFCASSSTVIYEQYFGPGTRLTVT.

In its sample, this clonotype was seen a few times. The chain uses TRBV7-9 and TRBJ2-5; the D gene is possibly TRBD2 (5 bases). V gave up 8 bases and J gave up 7 bases, with 17 bases separating them. The CDR3 has 13 residues. CDR1 and CDR2 from the germline V gene are SEHNR and FQNEAQ (reference sequence). The CDR3 DNA sequence: TGTGCCAGCGATACGGGTCGCCGGGGGACCCAGTACTTC. It encodes CASDTGRRGTQYF.

This chain uses TRBV2 with TRBJ1-4, with a tentative D call TRBD1 (5 bases). The CDR3 extends over 15 amino acids. V was shortened by 1 base and J by 3 bases, with 9 bases between the two germline ends. Germline V CDR1 and CDR2: SNHLY, FYNNEI. This CDR3 is CASSEEGAANEKLFF. The DNA for the CDR3 is TGTGCCAGCAGTGAAGAAGGGGCGGCTAATGAAAAACTGTTTTTT.

This clonotype occurred many times. One end of the junction varies from germline; a read error may be responsible. V is TRBV5-1 and J is TRBJ1-2; 9 bases line up with TRBD1. The CDR3 has 14 residues. Per the germline V gene, CDR1 is SGHRS and CDR2 is YFSETQ. CDR3 residues: CASSLAGTGYGYTF. DNA for the CDR3: TGTGCCAGCAGTCTCGCCGGGACAGGGTATGGCTACACCTTC.

This rearrangement joins TRBV5-1 to TRBJ1-1, with D uncertain. The CDR3 has 15 residues. CDR1 SGHRS and CDR2 YFSETQ come from the germline V gene. Between the trimmed V and J ends, which lost 0 bases and 0 bases, there was a span of 9 bases. The chain's CDR3 is CASSLESPVNTEAFF. CDR3 nucleotides: TGCGCCAGCAGCTTGGAGTCTCCGGTGAACACTGAAGCTTTCTTT. The whole variable domain, filled in from reference TRBV5-1 and TRBJ1-1, reads KAGVTQTPRYLIKTRGQQVTLSCSPISGHRSVSWYQQTPGQGLQFLFEYFSETQRNKGNFPGRFSGRQFSNSRSEMNVSTLELGDSALYLCASSLESPVNTEAFFGQGTRLTVV.

This clonotype came up a few times. J is TRBJ2-5 and V is TRBV27; no firm D call. The J call may be faulty, since TRBJ2-7 better matches the DNA end. From germline, CDR1 is MNHEY and CDR2 SMNVEV (reference sequence). The CDR3 totals 13 residues. CDR3 amino acids: CASGILSSYEQYF. The DNA of the CDR3 is TGTGCCAGCGGGATACTCAGCTCCTACGAGCAGTACTTC.